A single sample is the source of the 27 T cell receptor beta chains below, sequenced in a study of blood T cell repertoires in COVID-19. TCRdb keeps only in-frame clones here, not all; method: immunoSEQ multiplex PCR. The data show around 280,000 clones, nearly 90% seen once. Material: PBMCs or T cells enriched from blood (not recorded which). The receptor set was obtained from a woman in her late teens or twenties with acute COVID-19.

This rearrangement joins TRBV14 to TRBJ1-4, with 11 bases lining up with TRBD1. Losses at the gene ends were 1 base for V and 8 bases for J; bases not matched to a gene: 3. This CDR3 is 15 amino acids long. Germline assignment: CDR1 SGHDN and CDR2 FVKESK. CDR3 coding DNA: TGTGCCAGCAGCCAAGCCCGGGACAGGGGGGAAAAACTGTTTTTT. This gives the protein CASSQARDRGEKLFF.

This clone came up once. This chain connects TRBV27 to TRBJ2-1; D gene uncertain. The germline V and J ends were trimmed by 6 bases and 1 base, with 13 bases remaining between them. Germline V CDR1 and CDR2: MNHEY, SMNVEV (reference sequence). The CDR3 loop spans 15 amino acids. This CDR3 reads CASRRQPQSYNEQFF. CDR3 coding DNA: TGTGCCAGCAGAAGACAACCCCAATCCTACAATGAGCAGTTCTTC.

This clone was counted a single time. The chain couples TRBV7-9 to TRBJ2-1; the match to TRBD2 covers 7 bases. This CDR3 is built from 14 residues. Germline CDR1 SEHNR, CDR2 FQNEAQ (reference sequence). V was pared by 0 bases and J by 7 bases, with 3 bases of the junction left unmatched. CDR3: CASSLAGTTNEQFF. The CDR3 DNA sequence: TGTGCCAGCAGCTTAGCTGGGACTACAAATGAGCAGTTCTTC.

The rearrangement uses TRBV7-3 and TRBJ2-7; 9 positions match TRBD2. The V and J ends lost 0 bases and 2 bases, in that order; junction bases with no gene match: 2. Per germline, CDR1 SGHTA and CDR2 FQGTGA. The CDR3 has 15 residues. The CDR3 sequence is CASSLTSGSTYEQYF. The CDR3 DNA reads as TGTGCCAGCAGCTTAACTAGCGGGAGTACCTACGAGCAGTACTTC. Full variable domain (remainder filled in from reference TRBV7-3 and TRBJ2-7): GAGVSQTPSNKVTEKGKYVELRCDPISGHTALYWYRQSLGQGPEFLIYFQGTGAADDSGLPNDRFFAVRPEGSVSTLKIQRTERGDSAVYLCASSLTSGSTYEQYFGPGTRLTVT.

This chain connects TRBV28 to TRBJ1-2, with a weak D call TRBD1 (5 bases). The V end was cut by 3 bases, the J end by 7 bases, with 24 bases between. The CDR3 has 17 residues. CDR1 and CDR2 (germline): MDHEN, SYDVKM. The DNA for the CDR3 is TGTGCCAGCAGTTTCTGGGGTGTCCAAACAGGATTTGGTGGCTACACCTTC. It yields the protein CASSFWGVQTGFGGYTF.

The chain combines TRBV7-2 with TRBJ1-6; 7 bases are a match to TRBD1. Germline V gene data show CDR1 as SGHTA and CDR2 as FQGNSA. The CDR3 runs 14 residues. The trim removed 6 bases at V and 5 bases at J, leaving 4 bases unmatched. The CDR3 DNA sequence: TGTGCCAGCAGGGTGACAGGGAATAATTCACCCCTCCACTTT. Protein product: CASRVTGNNSPLHF.

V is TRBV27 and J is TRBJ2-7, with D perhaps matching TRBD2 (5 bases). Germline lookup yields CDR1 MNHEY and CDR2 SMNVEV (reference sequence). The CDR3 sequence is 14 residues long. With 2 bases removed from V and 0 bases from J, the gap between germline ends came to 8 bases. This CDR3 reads CASSLKRSSYEQYF. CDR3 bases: TGTGCCAGCAGTTTAAAGCGGTCCTCCTACGAGCAGTACTTC.

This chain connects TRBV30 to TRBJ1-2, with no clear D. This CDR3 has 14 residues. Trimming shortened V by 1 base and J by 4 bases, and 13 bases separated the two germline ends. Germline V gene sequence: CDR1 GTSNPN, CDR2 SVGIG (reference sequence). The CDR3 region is CAWSDSTKSYGYTF. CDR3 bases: TGTGCCTGGAGTGACTCTACCAAGAGCTATGGCTACACCTTC.

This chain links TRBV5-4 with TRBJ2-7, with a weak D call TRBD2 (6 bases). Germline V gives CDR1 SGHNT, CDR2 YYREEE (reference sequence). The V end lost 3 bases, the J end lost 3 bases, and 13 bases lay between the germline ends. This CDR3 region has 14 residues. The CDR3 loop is CASSWGLGYYEQYF. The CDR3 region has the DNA TGTGCCAGCAGCTGGGGACTGGGCTACTACGAGCAGTACTTC.

The CDR3 sequence is CASTPGVVNTEAFF. The CDR3 nucleotides read TGCGCCAGCACCCCCGGGGTTGTGAACACTGAAGCTTTCTTT. The chain links TRBV5-1 to TRBJ1-1, with D unclear. Germline CDR1 is SGHRS and CDR2 is YFSETQ. The CDR3 runs to 14 residues. Trimming stripped 6 bases from V and 0 bases from J, with 12 bases between.

CDR3: CASKEARGQPQHF. For the CDR3, the DNA is TGTGCCAGCAAGGAGGCGCGGGGGCAGCCCCAGCATTTT. V usage is TRBV2 and J usage is TRBJ1-5, with TRBD1 as a possible D gene (5 bases). This CDR3 is 13 amino acids long. The germline gives CDR1 SNHLY, CDR2 FYNNEI. Trimming left V 7 bases short and J 7 bases short, with 14 bases between.

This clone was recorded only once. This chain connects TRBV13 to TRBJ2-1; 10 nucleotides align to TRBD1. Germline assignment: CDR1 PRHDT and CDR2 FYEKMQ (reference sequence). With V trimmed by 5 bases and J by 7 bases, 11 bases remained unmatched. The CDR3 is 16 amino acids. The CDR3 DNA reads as TGTGCCAGCAGCGACGCGACAGGGGGCTTTTCTAATGAGCAGTTCTTC. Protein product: CASSDATGGFSNEQFF.

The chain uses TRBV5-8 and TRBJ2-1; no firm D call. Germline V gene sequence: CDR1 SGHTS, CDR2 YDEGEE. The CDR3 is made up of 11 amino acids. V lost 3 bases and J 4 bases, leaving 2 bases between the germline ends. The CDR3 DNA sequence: TGTGCCAGCAGCTCTTACAATGAGCAGTTCTTC. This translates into CASSSYNEQFF.

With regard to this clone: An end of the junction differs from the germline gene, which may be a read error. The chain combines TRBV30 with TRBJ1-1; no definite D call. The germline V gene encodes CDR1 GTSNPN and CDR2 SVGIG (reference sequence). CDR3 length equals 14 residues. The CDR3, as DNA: TGTGCCTGGAGTGTACGAGGGTTGAACGCTGAAGCTTTCTTT. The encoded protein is CAWSVRGLNAEAFF.

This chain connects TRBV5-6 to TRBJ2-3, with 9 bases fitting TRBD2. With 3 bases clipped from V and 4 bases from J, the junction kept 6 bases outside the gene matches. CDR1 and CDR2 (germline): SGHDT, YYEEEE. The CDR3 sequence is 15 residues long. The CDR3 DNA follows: TGTGCCAGCAGCTATAGCGGGAGCAACGCAGATACGCAGTATTTT. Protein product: CASSYSGSNADTQYF.

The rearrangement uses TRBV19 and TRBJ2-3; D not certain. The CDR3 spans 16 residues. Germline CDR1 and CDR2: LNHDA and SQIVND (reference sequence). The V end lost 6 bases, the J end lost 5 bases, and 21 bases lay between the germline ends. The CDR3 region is CASSPRVNSIGDTQYF. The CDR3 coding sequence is TGTGCCAGTAGCCCCCGGGTGAATTCGATAGGAGATACGCAGTATTTT.

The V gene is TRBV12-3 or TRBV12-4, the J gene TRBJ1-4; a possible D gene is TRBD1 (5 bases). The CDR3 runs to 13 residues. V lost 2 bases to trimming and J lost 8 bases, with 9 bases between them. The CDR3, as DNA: TGTGCCAGCAGTTTATGGGAGGGGGAAAAACTGTTTTTT. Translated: CASSLWEGEKLFF.

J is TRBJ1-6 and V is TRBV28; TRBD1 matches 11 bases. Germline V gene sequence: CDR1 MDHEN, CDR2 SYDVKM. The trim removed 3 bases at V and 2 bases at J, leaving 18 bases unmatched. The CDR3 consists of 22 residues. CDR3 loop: CASSFFNSWTGGRLAYNSPLHF. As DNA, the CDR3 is TGTGCCAGCAGTTTCTTCAACTCATGGACAGGGGGCCGGTTAGCCTATAATTCACCCCTCCACTTT. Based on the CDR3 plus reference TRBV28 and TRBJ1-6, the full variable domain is DVKVTQSSRYLVKRTGEKVFLECVQDMDHENMFWYRQDPGLGLRLIYFSYDVKMKEKGDIPEGYSVSREKKERFSLILESASTNQTSMYLCASSFFNSWTGGRLAYNSPLHFGNGTRLTVT.

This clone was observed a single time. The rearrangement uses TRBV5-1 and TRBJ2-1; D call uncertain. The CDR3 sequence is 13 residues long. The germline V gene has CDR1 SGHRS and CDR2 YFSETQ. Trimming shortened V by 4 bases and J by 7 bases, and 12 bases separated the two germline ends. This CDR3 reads CASSAANKNEQFF. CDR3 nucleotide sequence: TGCGCCAGCAGCGCCGCCAACAAGAATGAGCAGTTCTTC.

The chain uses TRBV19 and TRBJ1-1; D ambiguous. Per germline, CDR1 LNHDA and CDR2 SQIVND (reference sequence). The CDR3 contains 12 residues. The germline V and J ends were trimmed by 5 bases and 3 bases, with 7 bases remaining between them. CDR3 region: CASSSGYTEAFF. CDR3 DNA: TGTGCCAGTAGTTCGGGGTACACTGAAGCTTTCTTT.

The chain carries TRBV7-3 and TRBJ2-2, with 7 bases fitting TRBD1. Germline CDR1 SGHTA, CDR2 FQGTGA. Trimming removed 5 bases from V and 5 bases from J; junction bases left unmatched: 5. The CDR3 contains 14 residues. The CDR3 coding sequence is TGTGCCAGCAGCCGGACAGGTGGGACCGGGGAGCTGTTTTTT. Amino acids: CASSRTGGTGELFF.

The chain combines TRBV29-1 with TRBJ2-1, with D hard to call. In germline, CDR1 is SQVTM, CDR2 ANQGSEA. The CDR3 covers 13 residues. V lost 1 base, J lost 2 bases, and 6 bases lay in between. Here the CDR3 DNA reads TGCAGCGTTGAAGCACGGGCCTACAATGAGCAGTTCTTC. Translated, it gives CSVEARAYNEQFF.

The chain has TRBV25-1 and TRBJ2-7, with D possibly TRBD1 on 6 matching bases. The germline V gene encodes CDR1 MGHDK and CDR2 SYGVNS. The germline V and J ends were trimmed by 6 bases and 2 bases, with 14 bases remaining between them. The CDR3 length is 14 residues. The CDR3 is CASRKTGQTYEQYF. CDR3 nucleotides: TGTGCCAGCAGGAAGACTGGACAGACCTACGAGCAGTACTTC.

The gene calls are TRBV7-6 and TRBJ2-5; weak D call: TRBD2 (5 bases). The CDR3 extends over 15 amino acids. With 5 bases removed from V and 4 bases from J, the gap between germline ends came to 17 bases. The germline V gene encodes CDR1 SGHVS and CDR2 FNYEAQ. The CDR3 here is CASSPRERAPETQYF. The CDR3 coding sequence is TGTGCCAGCAGCCCCCGGGAAAGGGCCCCAGAGACCCAGTACTTC.

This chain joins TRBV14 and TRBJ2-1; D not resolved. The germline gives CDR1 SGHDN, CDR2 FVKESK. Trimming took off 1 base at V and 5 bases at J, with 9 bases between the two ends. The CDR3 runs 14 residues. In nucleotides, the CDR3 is TGTGCCAGCAGCCAAGGGTTTCAGGACAATGAGCAGTTCTTC. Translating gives CASSQGFQDNEQFF.

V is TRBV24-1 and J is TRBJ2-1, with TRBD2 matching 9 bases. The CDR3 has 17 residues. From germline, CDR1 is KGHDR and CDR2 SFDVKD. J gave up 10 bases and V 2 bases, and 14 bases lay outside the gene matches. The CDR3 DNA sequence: TGTGCCACCAGTGATTGGGCGGGAGGGCCTGTAGGCAGAGAGCAGTTCTTC. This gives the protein CATSDWAGGPVGREQFF.

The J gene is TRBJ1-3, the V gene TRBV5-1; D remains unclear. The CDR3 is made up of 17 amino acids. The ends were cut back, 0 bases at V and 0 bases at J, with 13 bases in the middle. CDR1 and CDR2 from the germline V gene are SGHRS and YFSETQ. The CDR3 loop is CASSLDARHRSGNTIYF. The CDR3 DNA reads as TGCGCCAGCAGCTTGGACGCCCGACACCGCTCTGGAAACACCATATATTTT.